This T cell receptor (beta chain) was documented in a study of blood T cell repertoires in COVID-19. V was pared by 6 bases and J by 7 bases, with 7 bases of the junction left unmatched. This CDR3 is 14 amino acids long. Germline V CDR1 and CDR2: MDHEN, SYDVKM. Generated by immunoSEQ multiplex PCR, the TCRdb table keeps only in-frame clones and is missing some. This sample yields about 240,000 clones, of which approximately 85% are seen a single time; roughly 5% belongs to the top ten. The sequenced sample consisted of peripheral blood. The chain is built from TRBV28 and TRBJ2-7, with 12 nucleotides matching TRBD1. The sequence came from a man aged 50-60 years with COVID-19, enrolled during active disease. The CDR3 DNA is TGTGCCAGCAGGGGGGGACAGGGGGCGTGGGAGCAGTACTTC. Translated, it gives CASRGGQGAWEQYF. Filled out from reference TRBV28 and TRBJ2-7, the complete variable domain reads DVKVTQSSRYLVKRTGEKVFLECVQDMDHENMFWYRQDPGLGLRLIYFSYDVKMKEKGDIPEGYSVSREKKERFSLILESASTNQTSMYLCASRGGQGAWEQYFGPGTRLTVT.